This T cell receptor beta chain originates from a study of T cell responses to AZD1222 COVID-19 vaccine (dated by TCRdb to about 2021). Notes on the research overall: Because spike-specific TCR depth and breadth did not differ between the two schedules, AZD1222 recipients who got a second dose at roughly 4 weeks were pooled with those who got a second dose at roughly 12 weeks. TCR sequencing covered over 230 trial participants: nearly 210 given two doses of AZD1222 and some 25 given two doses of MenACWY control vaccine. Enrollment into the trials was organized by age into subgroups of 18-55, 56-69 and 70-plus years, and those subgroups contained 148, 28 and 57 TCR-sequenced participants, respectively.

This clone has a single count. The antigen it recognizes is unknown. No clone much larger than this one lies a single base away; base qualities are absent. The time point label corresponds to: baseline before first vaccination. Samples from vaccinated people were obtained from the UK trials COV001 and COV002, which included a single-blind randomized controlled phase 2/3 trial of AZD1222 (ChAdOx1 nCoV-19) in healthy adults. Trial participant PBMC samples were collected at day 0 and day 28 after the second dose for TCRbeta chain sequencing. The CDR3 regions of human TCRbeta chains were analyzed by immunosequencing. On the study's bioinformatics: Repertoire TCRs were matched against a reference library of SARS-CoV-2-specific TCRs generated with the MIRA antigen-specificity platform. Breadth was defined as the fraction of unique TCRs that were SARS-CoV-2-associated. Depth was defined as the fraction of total T cells that were SARS-CoV-2-associated. Using the MIRA data, each spike-specific TCR was assigned both to the spike region to which the TCR was reactive and to a CD4 or CD8 class. Log10-transformed breadth and depth values were compared by one-way ANOVA with Sidak's multiple comparisons tests. The clones in this table, taken by TCRdb from immuneACCESS, are in-frame only. Not every clone is retained; where verified, under half of the shortfall comes from an unresolved V gene, and the cause of the rest is unknown. Clone size and the V and J calls come from that table; the DNA yielded D and trimming. The sample profile shows approximately 64,000 clones; 80% to 85% of them were found once. The ten largest clones capture about 7% of the sample.

The germline ends are 8 bases apart after V is trimmed by 7 bases and J by 3 bases. The germline V gene gives CDR1 as SGDLS and CDR2 as YYNGEE. The CDR3 measures 12 amino acids from cysteine to phenylalanine. Only the CDR3 part of the read is kept: 36 bases, read in frame from the first base. Points the paper makes about the study in general: The 56-69-year group was small, and its depth increase did not reach significance, likely because of low power. Spike-specific TCR breadth and depth rose significantly after two AZD1222 doses compared with day 0 and with MenACWY recipients. Conclusions about previously exposed vaccinees were limited because only six or seven AZD1222 recipients were SARS-CoV-2 seropositive at baseline. Reportedly, close to half of the unique spike-specific TCRs recognized epitopes lying outside the regions that are mutated in the B.1.351 and B.1.1.7 variants. Vaccine-associated CD4 TCRs spanned the whole spike protein, with dominant responses in regions 160-218 and 743-854. Participants were mostly white British, with more females than males. The authors suggested clonal diversity may have been underestimated. Because no samples from the day 14 peak response were available, repertoires could be characterized only after the peak T cell response.

This specimen was peripheral blood, taken on day 0 of AZD1222 vaccination. The V and J genes are TRBV9 and TRBJ1-5; no D segment can be confidently identified. The clonotype comes from an adult in good health. The CDR3 corresponds to CASGGINQPQHF. The DNA reads as follows: TGTGCCAGCGGAGGGATCAATCAGCCCCAGCATTTT. Beyond the CDR3, the reference TRBV9 and TRBJ1-5 genes provide the residues; the full variable domain reads: DSGVTQTPKHLITATGQRVTLRCSPRSGDLSVYWYQQSLDQGLQFLIQYYNGEERAKGNILERFSAQQFPDLHSELNLSSLELGDSALYFCASGGINQPQHFGDGTRLSIL.